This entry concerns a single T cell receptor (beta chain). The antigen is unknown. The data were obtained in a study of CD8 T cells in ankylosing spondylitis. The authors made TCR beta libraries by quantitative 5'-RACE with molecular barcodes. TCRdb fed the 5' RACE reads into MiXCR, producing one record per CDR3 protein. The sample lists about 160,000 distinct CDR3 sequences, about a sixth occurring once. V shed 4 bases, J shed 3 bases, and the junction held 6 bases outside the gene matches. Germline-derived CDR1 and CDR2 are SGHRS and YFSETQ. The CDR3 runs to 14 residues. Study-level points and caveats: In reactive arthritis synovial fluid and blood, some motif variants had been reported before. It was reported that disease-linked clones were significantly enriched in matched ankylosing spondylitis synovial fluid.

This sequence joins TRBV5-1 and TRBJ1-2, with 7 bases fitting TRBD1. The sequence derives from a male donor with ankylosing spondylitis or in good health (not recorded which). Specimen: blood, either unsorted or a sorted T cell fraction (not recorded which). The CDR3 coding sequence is TGCGCCAGCAGCCCAACCGGGACAGACTATGGCTACACCTTC. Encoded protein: CASSPTGTDYGYTF. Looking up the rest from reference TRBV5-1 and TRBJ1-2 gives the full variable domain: KAGVTQTPRYLIKTRGQQVTLSCSPISGHRSVSWYQQTPGQGLQFLFEYFSETQRNKGNFPGRFSGRQFSNSRSEMNVSTLELGDSALYLCASSPTGTDYGYTFGSGTRLTVV.